Listed here are 29 T cell receptor beta chains from one sample, sequenced in a study of OX40 agonist ivuxolimab in advanced cancers. To prepare the library, the immunoSEQ multiplex PCR assay was applied. TCRdb limited this immuneACCESS table to in-frame rearrangements with V and J called. A share of clones is missing; checked studies link under half to unresolved V genes, and the rest is unexplained. This sample comprises more than 60,000 clones, roughly 81% of them detected only once. Of the sample, roughly 4.7% falls within the top ten clones. Source: CD4+ or CD8+ T cells sorted from blood, taken in a trial of the OX40 agonist ivuxolimab. The origin of the receptors is an adult with an advanced solid tumor such as melanoma, head and neck, liver or kidney cancer.

The rearrangement joins TRBV4-1 to TRBJ1-5; tentatively, D is TRBD1 (5 bases). V was trimmed by 4 bases and J by 4 bases, leaving 8 bases between them. Germline V gene sequence: CDR1 MGHRA, CDR2 YSYEKL. This CDR3 is built from 13 residues. CDR3 protein: CASSLDTNQPQHF. CDR3 in DNA: TGCGCCAGCAGCCTGGACACTAATCAGCCCCAGCATTTT.

The V and J genes are TRBV7-9 and TRBJ1-1, with unresolved D. CDR3 size: 13 residues. Germline V CDR1 and CDR2: SEHNR, FQNEAQ (reference sequence). V lost 8 bases and J 1 base, leaving 11 bases between the germline ends. CDR3 bases: TGTGCCAGCGGACCTTTCAAGAACACTGAAGCTTTCTTT. Translated, it gives CASGPFKNTEAFF.

The J gene is TRBJ1-2, the V gene TRBV9, with D unresolved. With 4 bases removed from V and 4 bases from J, the gap between germline ends came to 11 bases. CDR1 and CDR2 from the germline V gene are SGDLS and YYNGEE. This CDR3 comprises 13 residues. The CDR3 DNA reads TGTGCCAGCAGCCTCGAAGGGCTCTATGGCTACACCTTC. Translating gives CASSLEGLYGYTF.

V gene TRBV19 combines with J gene TRBJ1-5; tentatively, D is TRBD1 (5 bases). Germline assignment: CDR1 LNHDA and CDR2 SQIVND (reference sequence). The V gene lost 5 bases and the J gene lost 2 bases, with 7 bases spanning the gap. This CDR3 comprises 13 residues. The CDR3 region has the DNA TGTGCCAGTAGTGCCAGGGGCAATCAGCCCCAGCATTTT. Translation gives CASSARGNQPQHF.

This clone was found a few times. The chain has TRBV4-3 and TRBJ2-3; D gene uncertain. In germline, CDR1 is LGHNA, CDR2 YSLEER. The CDR3 consists of 13 residues. With 8 bases removed from V and 2 bases from J, the gap between germline ends came to 11 bases. This CDR3 is CASGETFTDTQYF. The CDR3 DNA is TGCGCCAGCGGTGAGACATTCACAGATACGCAGTATTTT.

About this clone: Other DNA sequences within the sample encode an identical CDR3. The chain carries TRBV4-2 and TRBJ2-3; 10 nucleotides align to TRBD1. The ends lost 1 base at V and 5 bases at J; junction bases unmatched: 0. The CDR3 is 14 residues long. Germline lookup yields CDR1 LGHNA and CDR2 YNFKEQ. For the CDR3, the DNA is TGTGCCAGCAGCCAAGGGACAGGGGGAGATACGCAGTATTTT. Translated: CASSQGTGGDTQYF.

The V and J genes are TRBV10-3 and TRBJ2-7; D is perhaps TRBD2 (6 bases). This CDR3 contains 14 residues. Germline V gives CDR1 ENHRY, CDR2 SYGVKD. Trimming removed 3 bases at V and 0 bases at J, with 9 bases between. This chain's CDR3 is CAISEGSGSYEQYF. For the CDR3, the DNA is TGTGCCATCAGTGAAGGTAGCGGCTCCTACGAGCAGTACTTC.

A few counts support this clone. Here the CDR3 reads CASSYGVGTDTQYF. The CDR3 DNA reads as TGTGCCAGCAGCTATGGGGTCGGGACAGATACGCAGTATTTT. This chain links TRBV5-5 with TRBJ2-3, with D uncertain. There are 14 residues in the CDR3. Germline values: CDR1 SGHKS, CDR2 YYEKEE (reference sequence). V lost 3 bases and J lost 3, with 11 bases in between.

The genes are TRBV25-1 and TRBJ1-1, with 10 bases aligning to TRBD1. Germline CDR1 and CDR2: MGHDK and SYGVNS. With V trimmed by 5 bases and J by 2 bases, 2 bases remained unmatched. There are 14 residues in the CDR3. The CDR3 bases are TGTGCCAGCAGTACGACAGGGGGCAACACTGAAGCTTTCTTT. Translated: CASSTTGGNTEAFF.

This clone was counted once. The gene calls are TRBV11-2 and TRBJ2-1; 11 nucleotides line up with TRBD2. V shed 1 base, J shed 0 bases, and the junction held 8 bases outside the gene matches. The CDR3 has 19 residues. Germline V CDR1 and CDR2: SGHAT, FQNNGV. In DNA form, the CDR3 reads TGTGCCAGCAGCTTAGCTGGGACTAGCGGTGGCAGCTCCTACAATGAGCAGTTCTTC. This encodes CASSLAGTSGGSSYNEQFF.

This clone has more than one count but fewer than ten. V and J are TRBV10-1 and TRBJ2-5; D not resolved. The CDR3 loop spans 13 amino acids. CDR1 is WNHNN and CDR2 is SYGVQD in the germline V gene (reference sequence). The V gene lost 3 bases and the J gene lost 7 bases, with 12 bases spanning the gap. The CDR3 bases are TGCGCCAGCAGTGACTCCGGACCGGGGACCCAGTACTTC. This encodes CASSDSGPGTQYF.

The chain has TRBV18 and TRBJ2-5, with unresolved D. The CDR3 length is 14 residues. Trimming removed 3 bases at V and 3 bases at J, with 11 bases between. Germline V gene lookup returns CDR1 KGHSH and CDR2 LQKENI. The CDR3 is CASSPLADEETQYF. CDR3 coding DNA: TGTGCCAGCTCACCCCTCGCGGACGAAGAGACCCAGTACTTC.

This clone is labeled medium-sized. The J gene is TRBJ2-7, the V gene TRBV7-9, with D possibly TRBD2 on 5 matching bases. This CDR3 is 13 amino acids long. The germline gives CDR1 SEHNR, CDR2 FQNEAQ (reference sequence). Trimming cost V 5 bases and J 0 bases, with 8 bases left between them. CDR3 protein: CASSDGLSYEQYF. The DNA of the CDR3 is TGTGCCAGCAGCGACGGACTCTCCTACGAGCAGTACTTC.

The chain combines TRBV19 with TRBJ1-2; 8 positions agree with TRBD1. Trimming at V came to 5 bases and at J to 0 bases, leaving 5 bases not matched to a gene. The CDR3 is 15 amino acids. Germline V gene sequence: CDR1 LNHDA, CDR2 SQIVND (reference sequence). The CDR3 DNA reads as TGTGCCAGTAGTCTGGGGACAGGTGCTAACTATGGCTACACCTTC. Its translation is CASSLGTGANYGYTF.

The chain uses TRBV29-1 and TRBJ1-1; unclear D gene. V was clipped by 3 bases and J by 8 bases, with 10 bases between them. CDR1 and CDR2 from the germline V gene are SQVTM and ANQGSEA. The length of the CDR3 is 11 residues. This CDR3 is CSVDGRPEAFF. DNA for the CDR3: TGCAGCGTTGATGGCCGCCCAGAAGCTTTCTTT.

This CDR3 is CASSWRTVNTEAFF. The CDR3 nucleotides read TGTGCCAGCAGCTGGAGGACAGTGAACACTGAAGCTTTCTTT. V is TRBV5-5 and J is TRBJ1-1, with TRBD1 as a possible D gene (6 bases). Trimming stripped 3 bases from V and 0 bases from J, with 9 bases between. The CDR3 loop spans 14 amino acids. Per germline, CDR1 SGHKS and CDR2 YYEKEE (reference sequence).

This chain joins TRBV29-1 and TRBJ1-1; no clear D. This CDR3 has 13 amino acids. Between the trimmed V and J ends, which lost 7 bases and 4 bases, there was a span of 16 bases. The germline V gene has CDR1 SQVTM and CDR2 ANQGSEA. This CDR3 is CSGAVGSGTEAFF. CDR3 DNA sequence: TGCAGCGGGGCGGTTGGGTCGGGCACTGAAGCTTTCTTT.

The rearrangement links TRBV5-1 to TRBJ2-7; 7 nucleotides match TRBD1. Germline V CDR1 and CDR2: SGHRS, YFSETQ. Trimming cost V 5 bases and J 4 bases; bases outside gene matches: 9. CDR3 length equals 14 residues. The DNA of the CDR3 is TGCGCCAGCAGTCTCCCGACAGGGAGATACGAGCAGTACTTC. Its protein is CASSLPTGRYEQYF.

The chain couples TRBV7-9 to TRBJ1-5; possibly TRBD1 for D (5 bases). CDR3 length: 16 residues. Trimming pared 3 bases from V and 3 bases from J, leaving 15 bases between. Germline V CDR1 and CDR2: SEHNR, FQNEAQ (reference sequence). This CDR3 is CASSFGAGRNNQPQHF. For the CDR3, the DNA is TGTGCCAGCAGCTTTGGGGCGGGACGGAACAATCAGCCCCAGCATTTT.

This rearrangement joins TRBV7-3 to TRBJ1-1, with unresolved D. V lost 5 bases to trimming and J lost 7 bases, with 14 bases between them. Per germline, CDR1 SGHTA and CDR2 FQGTGA. The CDR3 covers 13 residues. The CDR3 loop is CASSQIKEGEAFF. As DNA, the CDR3 is TGTGCCAGCAGCCAAATAAAGGAGGGTGAAGCTTTCTTT.

The chain joins TRBV5-4 to TRBJ2-2; D remains ambiguous. This CDR3 has 14 residues. Trimming removed 0 bases from V and 3 bases from J, with 6 bases in between. Germline V gene data show CDR1 as SGHNT and CDR2 as YYREEE (reference sequence). CDR3 in amino acids: CASSLARYTGELFF. Written as DNA, the CDR3 is TGTGCCAGCAGCTTGGCAAGATACACCGGGGAGCTGTTTTTT. Combining the CDR3 with reference TRBV5-4 and TRBJ2-2 gives the whole variable domain ETGVTQSPTHLIKTRGQQVTLRCSSQSGHNTVSWYQQALGQGPQFIFQYYREEENGRGNFPPRFSGLQFPNYSSELNVNALELDDSALYLCASSLARYTGELFFGEGSRLTVL.

This clone has ten or more counts. This chain's CDR3 is CASSLYMGAWGYTF. CDR3 nucleotides: TGTGCCAGCAGCTTATACATGGGGGCGTGGGGCTACACCTTC. The chain combines TRBV11-2 with TRBJ1-2; the D gene is possibly TRBD1 (6 bases). Trimming pared 2 bases from V and 8 bases from J, leaving 15 bases between. CDR1 SGHAT and CDR2 FQNNGV come from the germline V gene. The CDR3 length is 14 residues.

The rearrangement links TRBV7-9 to TRBJ2-1; 9 nucleotides align to TRBD2. J gave up 7 bases and V 5 bases, and 9 bases lay outside the gene matches. The CDR3 length is 15 residues. Germline values: CDR1 SEHNR, CDR2 FQNEAQ (reference sequence). For the CDR3, the DNA is TGTGCCAGCAGCCTTAGCGGGGGCGGCGGGAATGAGCAGTTCTTC. Amino acid sequence: CASSLSGGGGNEQFF.

The chain is built from TRBV7-8 and TRBJ2-1; D might be TRBD2 (6 bases). Trimming removed 3 bases at V and 9 bases at J, with 9 bases between. CDR1 is SGHVS and CDR2 is FQNEAQ in the germline V gene. The CDR3 runs to 12 residues. Here the CDR3 DNA reads TGTGCCAGCAGCTTGCGGGACTTTGAGCAGTTCTTC. Its translation is CASSLRDFEQFF.

V is TRBV11-1 and J is TRBJ1-1; D is undetermined. Deletions cut 3 bases from V and 0 bases from J, with 8 bases between. The length of the CDR3 is 14 residues. The germline V gene has CDR1 SGHAT and CDR2 FQDESV (reference sequence). CDR3 coding DNA: TGTGCCAGCAGCTTGCGCAGTATGAACACTGAAGCTTTCTTT. It translates to CASSLRSMNTEAFF.

The genes are TRBV4-1 and TRBJ2-7; 7 bases are a match to TRBD1. Germline V gene sequence: CDR1 MGHRA, CDR2 YSYEKL. The junction had 7 bases not matched to a gene; V was cut back by 0 bases and J by 2 bases. The CDR3 consists of 16 residues. CDR3: CASSQEPGQNPYEQYF. CDR3 bases: TGCGCCAGCAGCCAAGAGCCGGGACAGAACCCCTACGAGCAGTACTTC.

This rearrangement joins TRBV29-1 to TRBJ1-4; D not resolved. Germline V gene data show CDR1 as SQVTM and CDR2 as ANQGSEA. The V end was cut by 4 bases, the J end by 3 bases, with 9 bases between. CDR3 length: 13 residues. Written as DNA, the CDR3 is TGCAGCGTTGCTCAGCGCGCTAATGAAAAACTGTTTTTT. Translation gives CSVAQRANEKLFF.

J is TRBJ2-1 and V is TRBV18, with TRBD2 identical over 8 bases. The CDR3 sequence is 15 residues long. J lost 2 bases, V lost 3 bases, and 3 bases had no gene match. CDR1 and CDR2 from the germline V gene are KGHSH and LQKENI. CDR3 protein: CASSPSLAAYNEQFF. CDR3 coding DNA: TGTGCCAGCTCACCTTCACTAGCGGCCTACAATGAGCAGTTCTTC.

The chain couples TRBV6-5 to TRBJ1-1; D remains ambiguous. Germline CDR1 reads MNHEY; CDR2 reads SVGAGI. There are 15 residues in the CDR3. Deletions cut 0 bases from V and 2 bases from J, with 10 bases between. The CDR3 sequence: CASSYSWTDNTEAFF. The CDR3 coding sequence is TGTGCCAGCAGTTACTCCTGGACGGACAACACTGAAGCTTTCTTT.